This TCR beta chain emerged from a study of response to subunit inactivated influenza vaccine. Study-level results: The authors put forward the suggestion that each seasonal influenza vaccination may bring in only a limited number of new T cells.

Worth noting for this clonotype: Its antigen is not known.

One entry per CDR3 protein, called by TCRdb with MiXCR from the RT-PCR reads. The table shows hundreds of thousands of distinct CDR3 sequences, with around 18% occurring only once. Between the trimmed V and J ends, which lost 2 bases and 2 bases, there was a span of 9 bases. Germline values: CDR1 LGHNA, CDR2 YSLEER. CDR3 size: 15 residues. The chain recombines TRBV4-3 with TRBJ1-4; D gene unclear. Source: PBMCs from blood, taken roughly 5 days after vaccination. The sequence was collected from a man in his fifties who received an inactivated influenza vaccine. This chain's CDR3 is CASSQWLETNEKLFF. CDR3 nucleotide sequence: TGCGCCAGCAGCCAATGGTTGGAGACTAATGAAAAACTGTTTTTT.